This record covers a single TCR beta chain. Its target is unknown. Treatment noted: roughly 10-day PBMC culture with coronavirus spike peptide pools or control peptides (ViraFEST assay). This sample is part of a study of vaccination and CD4 T cells after COVID-19. Study results and caveats: Among convalescent patients, a median about 86% of reactive clones emerged only after vaccination.

This CDR3 has 15 residues. V was clipped by 3 bases and J by 5 bases, with 14 bases between them. Germline CDR1 MDHEN, CDR2 SYDVKM. An Oncomine TCR Beta short-read assay was used to sequence the DNA from cultured CD4+ T cells. TCRdb recomputed calls from the PCR reads with MiXCR, one row per CDR3 protein. In the table there are approximately 7,000 distinct CDR3 sequences, approximately 73% of which are singletons. The source is a human donor who had recovered from COVID-19. The chain links TRBV28 to TRBJ1-3; tentative D call: TRBD1 (5 bases). The source material was CD4+ T cells from blood, cultured in vitro. The CDR3: CASSFDSRLRNTIYF. CDR3 in DNA: TGTGCCAGCAGTTTCGACAGCCGACTCAGAAACACCATATATTTT. The full variable domain, with the rest looked up from reference TRBV28 and TRBJ1-3, is DVKVTQSSRYLVKRTGEKVFLECVQDMDHENMFWYRQDPGLGLRLIYFSYDVKMKEKGDIPEGYSVSREKKERFSLILESASTNQTSMYLCASSFDSRLRNTIYFGEGSWLTVV.